A selection of T cell receptor beta chains follows, all from one sample in a study of T-cell reconstitution after alpha-beta-depleted transplantation in children. A single record per CDR3 protein comes from TCRdb applying MiXCR to the PCR reads. The data hold about 3,900 distinct CDR3 sequences, with over 20% observed a single time. This specimen was PBMCs, mostly from graft donor cells, taken 60 days after TCRalphabeta/CD19-depleted stem cell transplant. These receptors originate from a boy less than two years old who had a stem cell transplant for acute myeloid leukemia, so the T cells may come from the graft donor. The CDR3 runs from the conserved cysteine through the conserved F or W. A D gene is named only where the DNA matches it firmly. Clone size is stated in some rows and not others, as once, few, many or a class when expanded.

cdr3_aa: CASSADRGQYSPLHF
cdr3_nt: TGTGCCAGCAGCGCCGACAGGGGGCAATATTCACCCCTCCACTTT
v_call: TRBV9
d_call: TRBD1
clone_size: many
j_call: TRBJ1-6

cdr3_aa: CASSLARTASGYTF
cdr3_nt: TGTGCCAGCAGCTTAGCCCGGACAGCCAGTGGCTACACCTTC
v_call: TRBV7-2
d_call: NA
clone_size: many
j_call: TRBJ1-2

cdr3_aa: CASSPPQGYNSPLHF
cdr3_nt: TGTGCCAGCTCACCCCCACAGGGTTATAATTCACCCCTCCACTTT
v_call: TRBV18
d_call: NA
clone_size: many
j_call: TRBJ1-6

cdr3_aa: CASKGRAPYGYTF
cdr3_nt: TGTGCCAGCAAGGGGAGGGCCCCCTATGGCTACACCTTC
v_call: TRBV7-9
d_call: NA
clone_size: medium-sized
j_call: TRBJ1-2

cdr3_aa: CASYRGQDTEAFF
cdr3_nt: TGTGCCAGTTACAGAGGACAGGACACTGAAGCTTTCTTT
v_call: TRBV18
d_call: TRBD1
clone_size: many
j_call: TRBJ1-1

cdr3_aa: CASSLEQGLGYTF
cdr3_nt: TGTGCCAGCAGCTTAGAACAGGGACTTGGCTACACCTTC
v_call: TRBV7-9
d_call: NA
clone_size: medium-sized
j_call: TRBJ1-2

cdr3_aa: CASSSETGTYNEQFF
cdr3_nt: TGTGCCAGCAGCTCCGAAACAGGGACCTACAATGAGCAGTTCTTC
v_call: TRBV13
d_call: NA
clone_size: NA
j_call: TRBJ2-1

cdr3_aa: CSASGTVSYEQYF
cdr3_nt: TGCAGTGCTAGTGGGACGGTCTCCTACGAGCAGTACTTC
v_call: TRBV20-1
d_call: NA
clone_size: many
j_call: TRBJ2-7

cdr3_aa: CASTQDLGAGAAPNQPQHF
cdr3_nt: TGTGCCTCCACCCAAGATCTTGGCGCAGGTGCGGCTCCTAATCAGCCCCAGCATTTT
v_call: TRBV3-1
d_call: NA
clone_size: many
j_call: TRBJ1-5

cdr3_aa: CASSRRDRVAPLGFGLPNYGYTF
cdr3_nt: TGTGCCAGCAGCCGGCGGGACAGGGTAGCCCCCCTAGGATTTGGCCTACCTAACTATGGCTACACCTTC
v_call: TRBV7-9
d_call: TRBD1
clone_size: NA
j_call: TRBJ1-2

cdr3_aa: CASSLRGYQETQYF
cdr3_nt: TGTGCCAGCAGCTTAAGGGGGTACCAAGAGACCCAGTACTTC
v_call: TRBV7-9
d_call: NA
clone_size: many
j_call: TRBJ2-5

cdr3_aa: CAISEWGTGVDGYTF
cdr3_nt: TGTGCCATCAGTGAATGGGGGACAGGGGTTGACGGCTACACCTTC
v_call: TRBV10-3
d_call: TRBD1
clone_size: many
j_call: TRBJ1-2

cdr3_aa: CASLDPGLAGGNEQFF
cdr3_nt: TGCGCCAGCTTGGACCCGGGACTAGCGGGGGGCAATGAGCAGTTCTTC
v_call: TRBV5-1
d_call: TRBD2
clone_size: many
j_call: TRBJ2-1

cdr3_aa: CAILGEHF
cdr3_nt: TGTGCAATCTTGGGGGAGCATTTT
v_call: TRBV15
d_call: NA
clone_size: few
j_call: TRBJ1-5

cdr3_aa: CASRIQETQYF
cdr3_nt: TGTGCCAGCAGGATCCAAGAGACCCAGTACTTC
v_call: TRBV7-9
d_call: NA
clone_size: medium-sized
j_call: TRBJ2-5

cdr3_aa: CASSPWGATNTEAFF
cdr3_nt: TGTGCCAGCAGCCCCTGGGGCGCCACGAACACTGAAGCTTTCTTT
v_call: TRBV7-6
d_call: NA
clone_size: medium-sized
j_call: TRBJ1-1

cdr3_aa: CSARGLQFYNEQFF
cdr3_nt: TGCAGTGCTAGGGGCCTTCAATTCTACAATGAGCAGTTCTTC
v_call: TRBV20-1
d_call: NA
clone_size: NA
j_call: TRBJ2-1

cdr3_aa: CASSQDRGTSGGRSTDTQYF
cdr3_nt: TGTGCCAGCAGCCAAGATCGAGGGACTAGCGGGGGCCGAAGCACAGATACGCAGTATTTT
v_call: TRBV14
d_call: TRBD2
clone_size: NA
j_call: TRBJ2-3

cdr3_aa: CASSPLVGNSDTQYF
cdr3_nt: TGCGCCAGCAGCCCCCTCGTGGGAAATTCAGATACGCAGTATTTT
v_call: TRBV4-3
d_call: NA
clone_size: many
j_call: TRBJ2-3

cdr3_aa: CASSVRPAGEETQYF
cdr3_nt: TGTGCCAGCAGCGTTAGGCCAGCGGGGGAGGAGACCCAGTACTTC
v_call: TRBV3-1
d_call: TRBD2
clone_size: many
j_call: TRBJ2-5

cdr3_aa: CASSLFVRQETQYF
cdr3_nt: TGTGCCAGCAGCCTCTTCGTTCGGCAAGAGACCCAGTACTTC
v_call: TRBV28
d_call: NA
clone_size: NA
j_call: TRBJ2-5

cdr3_aa: CASSQGPGEAYEQYF
cdr3_nt: TGTGCCAGCAGCCAAGGCCCAGGGGAAGCCTACGAGCAGTACTTC
v_call: TRBV3-1
d_call: NA
clone_size: many
j_call: TRBJ2-7

cdr3_aa: CASSTRTGGVEAFF
cdr3_nt: TGCGCCAGCAGCACCAGGACAGGGGGAGTTGAAGCTTTCTTT
v_call: TRBV5-1
d_call: TRBD1
clone_size: many
j_call: TRBJ1-1

cdr3_aa: CSARERTGRNIQYF
cdr3_nt: TGCAGTGCTAGAGAGAGGACAGGGCGAAACATTCAGTACTTC
v_call: TRBV20-1
d_call: TRBD1
clone_size: few
j_call: TRBJ2-4

cdr3_aa: CASSPRRDSIGYTF
cdr3_nt: TGTGCCAGCAGCCCTCGGAGGGACTCGATCGGCTACACCTTC
v_call: TRBV14
d_call: NA
clone_size: many
j_call: TRBJ1-2

cdr3_aa: CASRTLRALDGYTF
cdr3_nt: TGTGCCAGCAGAACCTTACGGGCATTGGATGGCTACACCTTC
v_call: TRBV28
d_call: NA
clone_size: many
j_call: TRBJ1-2

cdr3_aa: CSARDRLTRDRGNTIYF
cdr3_nt: TGCAGTGCTAGAGATCGCCTTACCAGGGACAGGGGAAACACCATATATTTT
v_call: TRBV20-1
d_call: TRBD1
clone_size: medium-sized
j_call: TRBJ1-3

cdr3_aa: CASSLVGRVGNTIYF
cdr3_nt: TGTGCCAGCAGCTTAGTTGGCAGGGTCGGAAACACCATATATTTT
v_call: TRBV7-9
d_call: NA
clone_size: many
j_call: TRBJ1-3

cdr3_aa: CASSYRRQGGETQYF
cdr3_nt: TGTGCCAGCAGCTACCGGAGGCAGGGTGGCGAGACCCAGTACTTC
v_call: TRBV6-2/TRBV6-3
d_call: NA
clone_size: many
j_call: TRBJ2-5

cdr3_aa: CASSFHYGGPRHISTDTQYF
cdr3_nt: TGTGCCAGCAGCTTTCATTACGGGGGCCCACGCCATATTAGCACAGATACGCAGTATTTT
v_call: TRBV5-6
d_call: NA
clone_size: many
j_call: TRBJ2-3

cdr3_aa: CAICLGDRGEGNTGELFF
cdr3_nt: TGTGCCATCTGTTTAGGAGATCGCGGGGAGGGGAACACCGGGGAGCTGTTTTTT
v_call: TRBV12-3/TRBV12-4
d_call: TRBD2
clone_size: NA
j_call: TRBJ2-2

cdr3_aa: CASSLGFYEQYF
cdr3_nt: TGTGCCAGCAGCTTAGGGTTCTACGAGCAGTACTTC
v_call: TRBV7-9
d_call: NA
clone_size: large
j_call: TRBJ2-7

cdr3_aa: CASSQVGGGGKNIQYF
cdr3_nt: TGCGCCAGCAGCCAAGTCGGCGGGGGGGGCAAAAACATTCAGTACTTC
v_call: TRBV4-3
d_call: TRBD2
clone_size: NA
j_call: TRBJ2-4

cdr3_aa: CASSFEMGSYNSPLHF
cdr3_nt: TGTGCCAGCAGCTTTGAAATGGGCTCCTATAATTCACCCCTCCACTTT
v_call: TRBV5-5
d_call: NA
clone_size: many
j_call: TRBJ1-6

cdr3_aa: CASSKDPRGTRDEQFF
cdr3_nt: TGTGCCAGCAGCAAAGATCCTAGGGGAACTAGGGATGAGCAGTTCTTC
v_call: TRBV6-4
d_call: NA
clone_size: medium-sized
j_call: TRBJ2-1

cdr3_aa: CASSLGGTAYEQYF
cdr3_nt: TGTGCCAGCAGCTTAGGGGGGACGGCGTACGAGCAGTACTTC
v_call: TRBV7-2
d_call: NA
clone_size: NA
j_call: TRBJ2-7

cdr3_aa: CAFCAQTGGDSEAFF
cdr3_nt: TGTGCCTTCTGTGCCCAGACAGGGGGAGACTCCGAAGCTTTCTTT
v_call: TRBV3-1
d_call: TRBD1
clone_size: NA
j_call: TRBJ1-1

cdr3_aa: CATSSGGRNYGYTF
cdr3_nt: TGTGCCACCAGCTCGGGGGGGCGGAACTATGGCTACACCTTC
v_call: TRBV24-1
d_call: NA
clone_size: many
j_call: TRBJ1-2

cdr3_aa: CASSLRWKGGMGKPQHF
cdr3_nt: TGTGCCAGCAGCTTACGATGGAAGGGGGGTATGGGGAAGCCCCAGCATTTT
v_call: TRBV11-2
d_call: NA
clone_size: many
j_call: TRBJ1-5

cdr3_aa: CASSSLGGAMNEQFF
cdr3_nt: TGTGCCAGTAGTAGCCTCGGGGGGGCCATGAATGAGCAGTTCTTC
v_call: TRBV19
d_call: TRBD2
clone_size: many
j_call: TRBJ2-1

cdr3_aa: CSARQGSGYTGELFF
cdr3_nt: TGCAGTGCTAGACAAGGGTCGGGGTACACCGGGGAGCTGTTTTTT
v_call: TRBV20-1
d_call: NA
clone_size: many
j_call: TRBJ2-2

cdr3_aa: CASSLTGQKNTEAFF
cdr3_nt: TGCGCCAGCAGCTTGACGGGACAGAAGAACACTGAAGCTTTCTTT
v_call: TRBV5-1
d_call: TRBD1
clone_size: many
j_call: TRBJ1-1

cdr3_aa: CSARDRRRSTDTQYF
cdr3_nt: TGCAGTGCTAGAGATCGGCGGAGAAGCACAGATACGCAGTATTTT
v_call: TRBV20-1
d_call: NA
clone_size: NA
j_call: TRBJ2-3